This TCR beta chain was captured in a study of shared clonotypes between healthy human individuals. Study overall: CD4 naive cells filled three plates per donor, CD4 memory three, CD8 naive two and CD8 memory one. Whole-study findings and limits: Clonotypes which were not shared had lower generation probabilities than clonotypes that all four donors shared.

Naivety among CD8 cells was defined by CD45RO negativity and positive CCR7 selection, thereby excluding terminally differentiated effector memory CD45RA+ cells. This clone was detected only once. As yet, its antigen is unknown. CDR3 size: 17 residues. Looked up from germline, CDR1 is SGHTA and CDR2 is FQGNSA. V lost 4 bases and J lost 2, with 21 bases in between. It was across several immunoSEQ plates that each subset's genomic DNA was evenly split. On sorted subsets, replicate PCRs used 200 to 250 ng DNA, or about 30,000 T cell genomes. The protocol was immunoSEQ multiplex PCR, while the TCRdb copy is restricted to in-frame clones and leaves out a portion. Altogether almost 700,000 clones are present, about 92% being singletons, with the ten largest covering 24%.

This clonotype originated in a man between 25 and 39 years old in good health. V and J are TRBV7-2 and TRBJ2-7; D could derive from TRBD1 or TRBD2 (7 bases each). Material for sequencing was naive CD8+ T cells sorted from blood. CDR3 coding DNA: TGTGCCAGCAGCTCCGCCGAAGCGACAGGGAGGGCCTACGAGCAGTACTTC. Amino acid sequence: CASSSAEATGRAYEQYF.